A selection of T cell receptor beta chains follows, all from one sample in a study of blood T cells in healthy people across ages. One entry per CDR3 protein, called by TCRdb with MiXCR from the 5' RACE reads. The table includes about 1,400,000 distinct CDR3 sequences, roughly 40% detected once. The sequencing input was blood. The receptors were sampled from a young woman in good health. CDR3s include the opening cysteine and the closing phenylalanine or tryptophan. The order of the fields is clone size, J gene, V gene, D gene, CDR3 protein, CDR3 DNA. D genes are given only for firm matches. Clone size, where shown, is once, few, many, or a class for clones that have expanded.

abundance: few; j_gene: TRBJ1-6; v_gene: TRBV7-9; d_gene: TRBD1; CDR3aa: CASSLDRGQGNSPLHF; CDR3nt: TGTGCCAGCAGCTTGGACAGGGGGCAAGGAAATTCACCCCTCCACTTT
abundance: few; j_gene: TRBJ1-4; v_gene: TRBV6-5; d_gene: TRBD1; CDR3aa: CASSPYQGALEKLFF; CDR3nt: TGTGCCAGCAGTCCTTATCAGGGGGCGCTTGAAAAACTGTTTTTT
abundance: -; j_gene: TRBJ2-3; v_gene: TRBV7-2; d_gene: -; CDR3aa: CASSVLLLSDTQYF; CDR3nt: TGTGCCAGCAGCGTATTACTCCTTTCAGATACGCAGTATTTT
abundance: few; j_gene: TRBJ1-4; v_gene: TRBV7-9; d_gene: TRBD1; CDR3aa: CASSPPSDRGLNEKLFF; CDR3nt: TGTGCCAGCAGCCCACCCTCGGACAGGGGATTAAATGAAAAACTGTTTTTT
abundance: few; j_gene: TRBJ2-5; v_gene: TRBV7-9; d_gene: TRBD2; CDR3aa: CASSLAASGNNEQYF; CDR3nt: TGTGCCAGCAGCTTAGCTGCTAGCGGGAACAATGAGCAGTACTTC
abundance: -; j_gene: TRBJ2-3; v_gene: TRBV5-1; d_gene: -; CDR3aa: CASSSGQWITDTQYF; CDR3nt: TGCGCCAGCAGCTCCGGACAGTGGATTACAGATACGCAGTATTTT
abundance: few; j_gene: TRBJ2-7; v_gene: TRBV20-1; d_gene: -; CDR3aa: CSARAETVYEQYF; CDR3nt: TGCAGTGCTAGAGCCGAGACAGTCTACGAGCAGTACTTC
abundance: -; j_gene: TRBJ1-4; v_gene: TRBV7-9; d_gene: -; CDR3aa: CASSPRAGAQAREKLFF; CDR3nt: TGTGCCAGCAGCCCAAGGGCGGGGGCACAGGCAAGGGAAAAACTGTTTTTT
abundance: -; j_gene: TRBJ1-2; v_gene: TRBV5-5; d_gene: TRBD1; CDR3aa: CASGLYSGWTGLADGYTF; CDR3nt: TGTGCCAGCGGCTTGTATTCGGGATGGACAGGGTTAGCGGATGGCTACACCTTC
abundance: few; j_gene: TRBJ1-1; v_gene: TRBV21-1; d_gene: -; CDR3aa: CASSGSGRRFF; CDR3nt: TGTGCCAGCAGCGGATCGGGACGCCGTTTCTTT
abundance: few; j_gene: TRBJ1-1; v_gene: TRBV6-1; d_gene: TRBD1; CDR3aa: CASMDRGGMNTEAFF; CDR3nt: TGTGCCAGCATGGACAGGGGAGGGATGAACACTGAAGCTTTCTTT
abundance: -; j_gene: TRBJ2-3; v_gene: TRBV20-1; d_gene: -; CDR3aa: CSAPHRLADTQYF; CDR3nt: TGCAGTGCGCCCCACCGACTCGCCGATACGCAGTATTTT
abundance: -; j_gene: TRBJ2-7; v_gene: TRBV20-1; d_gene: TRBD2; CDR3aa: CSARTSGFSYEQYF; CDR3nt: TGCAGTGCTAGGACTAGCGGATTCTCCTACGAGCAGTACTTC
abundance: -; j_gene: TRBJ2-7; v_gene: TRBV27; d_gene: TRBD2; CDR3aa: CASSHSGSSYNEQYF; CDR3nt: TGTGCCAGCAGCCATAGCGGGAGCTCCTACAATGAGCAGTACTTC
abundance: -; j_gene: TRBJ2-3; v_gene: TRBV12-3/TRBV12-4; d_gene: -; CDR3aa: CASSLKGAGFTDTQYF; CDR3nt: TGTGCCAGCAGTTTGAAAGGAGCGGGTTTCACAGATACGCAGTATTTT
abundance: -; j_gene: TRBJ1-6; v_gene: TRBV7-8; d_gene: -; CDR3aa: CASSLGQMYNSPLHF; CDR3nt: TGTGCCAGCAGCTTAGGGCAGATGTATAATTCACCCCTCCACTTT
abundance: few; j_gene: TRBJ2-5; v_gene: TRBV25-1; d_gene: TRBD1; CDR3aa: CASSAYRGLETQYF; CDR3nt: TGTGCCAGCAGTGCCTACAGGGGGTTAGAGACCCAGTACTTC
abundance: -; j_gene: TRBJ2-3; v_gene: TRBV5-1; d_gene: TRBD1; CDR3aa: CASSFSGQGPDTQYF; CDR3nt: TGCGCCAGCAGCTTTAGCGGACAGGGGCCAGATACGCAGTATTTT
abundance: -; j_gene: TRBJ1-5; v_gene: TRBV27; d_gene: -; CDR3aa: CASSPTRGNQPQHF; CDR3nt: TGTGCCAGCAGTCCTACTAGGGGCAATCAGCCCCAGCATTTT
abundance: -; j_gene: TRBJ2-1; v_gene: TRBV9; d_gene: TRBD2; CDR3aa: CASSPSGTTFDEQFF; CDR3nt: TGTGCCAGCAGCCCGTCCGGGACTACTTTCGATGAGCAGTTCTTC
abundance: -; j_gene: TRBJ2-4; v_gene: TRBV4-1; d_gene: TRBD2; CDR3aa: CASSETSGSVKNIQYF; CDR3nt: TGCGCCAGCAGCGAGACTAGCGGGAGTGTCAAAAACATTCAGTACTTC
abundance: -; j_gene: TRBJ1-6; v_gene: TRBV12-3/TRBV12-4; d_gene: -; CDR3aa: CASRTGHRSPLHF; CDR3nt: TGTGCCAGCAGGACGGGACATAGGTCACCCCTCCACTTT
abundance: few; j_gene: TRBJ1-5; v_gene: TRBV27; d_gene: -; CDR3aa: CASSLRTGSNQPQHF; CDR3nt: TGTGCCAGCAGTTTGAGGACGGGCAGCAATCAGCCCCAGCATTTT
abundance: -; j_gene: TRBJ2-3; v_gene: TRBV4-1; d_gene: -; CDR3aa: CASSRTGVAADTQYF; CDR3nt: TGCGCCAGCAGCCGAACGGGAGTAGCAGCAGATACGCAGTATTTT
abundance: -; j_gene: TRBJ1-4; v_gene: TRBV6-1; d_gene: -; CDR3aa: CASRPDSATNEKLFF; CDR3nt: TGTGCCAGCAGACCCGACAGTGCAACTAATGAAAAACTGTTTTTT
abundance: -; j_gene: TRBJ2-1; v_gene: TRBV6-1; d_gene: TRBD2; CDR3aa: CASTALGLAGVGEQFF; CDR3nt: TGTGCCAGCACCGCCCTCGGCCTAGCGGGAGTAGGGGAGCAGTTCTTC
abundance: few; j_gene: TRBJ2-5; v_gene: TRBV5-1; d_gene: TRBD1; CDR3aa: CASRLQGISAQETQYF; CDR3nt: TGCGCCAGCAGACTACAGGGGATTTCAGCCCAAGAGACCCAGTACTTC
abundance: -; j_gene: TRBJ2-5; v_gene: TRBV27; d_gene: TRBD2; CDR3aa: CASSSTSGGLQETQYF; CDR3nt: TGTGCCAGCAGTTCCACTAGCGGGGGGCTCCAAGAGACCCAGTACTTC
abundance: few; j_gene: TRBJ1-1; v_gene: TRBV6-6; d_gene: -; CDR3aa: CASTSQGSTEAFF; CDR3nt: TGTGCCAGCACATCGCAGGGGAGCACTGAAGCTTTCTTT
abundance: -; j_gene: TRBJ2-5; v_gene: TRBV12-3/TRBV12-4; d_gene: -; CDR3aa: CASSLQGFAAQETQYF; CDR3nt: TGTGCCAGCAGTTTGCAGGGGTTTGCTGCCCAAGAGACCCAGTACTTC
abundance: -; j_gene: TRBJ2-7; v_gene: TRBV20-1; d_gene: TRBD1; CDR3aa: CSARGLGTDSYEQYF; CDR3nt: TGCAGTGCTAGAGGCCTCGGGACAGACTCCTACGAGCAGTACTTC
abundance: -; j_gene: TRBJ2-1; v_gene: TRBV20-1; d_gene: TRBD2; CDR3aa: CSARLAAASDTPGLAAYNEQFF; CDR3nt: TGCAGTGCCCGGTTAGCCGCCGCCTCCGATACTCCGGGACTAGCGGCCTACAATGAGCAGTTCTTC
abundance: few; j_gene: TRBJ2-1; v_gene: TRBV5-1; d_gene: TRBD2; CDR3aa: CASSLMTSGSVGEQFF; CDR3nt: TGCGCCAGCAGCTTGATGACTAGCGGGAGTGTTGGCGAGCAGTTCTTC
abundance: -; j_gene: TRBJ1-1; v_gene: TRBV29-1; d_gene: -; CDR3aa: CSVVTEGGGTEAFF; CDR3nt: TGCAGCGTTGTCACAGAGGGGGGTGGGACTGAAGCTTTCTTT
abundance: few; j_gene: TRBJ2-7; v_gene: TRBV4-1; d_gene: TRBD2; CDR3aa: CASSPQGRGAGLSYEQYF; CDR3nt: TGCGCCAGCAGCCCTCAAGGAAGGGGAGCGGGGCTATCCTACGAGCAGTACTTC
abundance: -; j_gene: TRBJ2-1; v_gene: TRBV5-1; d_gene: TRBD2; CDR3aa: CASSPLPRLAGGRDEQFF; CDR3nt: TGCGCCAGCAGCCCGCTCCCTCGACTAGCGGGAGGTCGCGATGAGCAGTTCTTC
abundance: -; j_gene: TRBJ2-7; v_gene: TRBV24-1; d_gene: TRBD2; CDR3aa: CATSDRLGASGSGYEQYF; CDR3nt: TGTGCCACCAGTGATCGGTTAGGTGCTAGCGGGAGCGGCTACGAGCAGTACTTC
abundance: many; j_gene: TRBJ2-7; v_gene: TRBV7-2; d_gene: -; CDR3aa: CASSLAGTGGNEQYF; CDR3nt: TGTGCCAGCAGCTTAGCCGGGACTGGGGGGAACGAGCAGTACTTC
abundance: few; j_gene: TRBJ2-7; v_gene: TRBV11-2; d_gene: -; CDR3aa: CASSLGQALYEQYF; CDR3nt: TGTGCCAGCAGCCTTGGACAAGCCCTCTACGAGCAGTACTTC
abundance: few; j_gene: TRBJ2-5; v_gene: TRBV20-1; d_gene: -; CDR3aa: CSARPTSYYNEQYF; CDR3nt: TGCAGTGCTAGGCCCACCTCTTACTACAATGAGCAGTACTTC
abundance: -; j_gene: TRBJ1-4; v_gene: TRBV18; d_gene: TRBD1; CDR3aa: CASSPRQGSNEKLFF; CDR3nt: TGTGCCAGCTCACCACGACAGGGCAGTAATGAAAAACTGTTTTTT
abundance: -; j_gene: TRBJ2-1; v_gene: TRBV20-1; d_gene: TRBD2; CDR3aa: CSAEGLAGAREQFF; CDR3nt: TGCAGTGCGGAAGGGCTAGCGGGAGCCCGTGAGCAGTTCTTC
abundance: -; j_gene: TRBJ1-1; v_gene: TRBV4-2; d_gene: -; CDR3aa: CASSPQGHGVNTEAFF; CDR3nt: TGTGCCAGCAGCCCCCAAGGGCACGGAGTGAACACTGAAGCTTTCTTT
abundance: -; j_gene: TRBJ2-1; v_gene: TRBV12-3/TRBV12-4; d_gene: -; CDR3aa: CASSSRVLSEQFF; CDR3nt: TGTGCCAGCAGCTCCCGGGTCTTATCTGAGCAGTTCTTC
abundance: -; j_gene: TRBJ2-3; v_gene: TRBV20-1; d_gene: -; CDR3aa: CSAHGEKSADTQYF; CDR3nt: TGCAGTGCCCATGGAGAGAAATCGGCAGATACGCAGTATTTT
abundance: few; j_gene: TRBJ1-2; v_gene: TRBV12-3/TRBV12-4; d_gene: TRBD1; CDR3aa: CASSPGQGGGYGYTF; CDR3nt: TGTGCCAGCAGTCCCGGACAGGGGGGAGGCTATGGCTACACCTTC
abundance: -; j_gene: TRBJ2-2; v_gene: TRBV3-1; d_gene: TRBD2; CDR3aa: CASSQEGTSGGARTGELFF; CDR3nt: TGTGCCAGCAGCCAAGAGGGGACTAGCGGGGGGGCCAGGACCGGGGAGCTGTTTTTT
abundance: few; j_gene: TRBJ2-7; v_gene: TRBV27; d_gene: -; CDR3aa: CASSPTIGLLDLNEQYF; CDR3nt: TGTGCCAGCAGTCCCACAATCGGGCTTCTCGACCTCAACGAGCAGTACTTC
abundance: -; j_gene: TRBJ2-3; v_gene: TRBV4-1; d_gene: TRBD2; CDR3aa: CASSPGGSGGSTDTQYF; CDR3nt: TGCGCCAGCAGCCCGGGGGGTAGCGGGGGTAGCACAGATACGCAGTATTTT